The next 25 T cell receptor beta chains were all read from a single sample in a study of T cells in women clearing cervical HPV infection. Profiling relied on immunoSEQ multiplex PCR, and the TCRdb table lists in-frame clones only, not all of them. This listing includes 20,000 to 30,000 clones. The specimen was blood buffy coat. These receptors were taken from a woman aged 18 to 75 with a cervical HPV16 infection that either progressed to CIN3+ or cleared (not recorded which).

As to this clone: The CDR3 end falls 3 residues outside the read, so it is completed with the germline J gene. The chain joins TRBV18 to TRBJ1-2; no reliable D call. In germline, CDR1 is KGHSH, CDR2 LQKENI. This CDR3 has 15 amino acids. Incomplete CDR3 DNA: TGTGCCAGCTCACCACCGACAAGGGCTTACAATGAC. Its protein product is CASSPPTRAYND. The CDR3 as a whole reads CASSPPTRAYNDYTF. Supplemented by reference TRBV18 and TRBJ1-2, the full variable domain reads NAGVMQNPRHLVRRRGQEARLRCSPMKGHSHVYWYRQLPEEGLKFMVYLQKENIIDESGMPKERFSAEFPKEGPSILRIQQVVRGDSAAYFCASSPPTRAYNDYTFGSGTRLTVV.

Comments on this clone: Read coverage stops 3 residues before the CDR3 terminus; the germline J gene supplies the remainder. This sequence joins TRBV7-6 and TRBJ1-2; 7 nucleotides align to TRBD1. The CDR3 covers 13 residues. CDR1 SGHVS and CDR2 FNYEAQ come from the germline V gene. CDR3 amino acids: CASSFTGAYDYTF. The CDR3 DNA, read in part, is TGTGCCAGCAGCTTTACAGGGGCCTACGAC.

In terms of frequency, this clone is medium-sized. The sequenced fragment ends 3 residues before the CDR3 boundary, so the rest is inferred from the germline J gene. The rearrangement uses TRBV5-1 and TRBJ2-1; D unclear. From germline, CDR1 is SGHRS and CDR2 YFSETQ. The V gene lost 4 bases and the J gene lost 7 bases, with 9 bases spanning the gap. The CDR3 runs 12 residues. The sequenced CDR3 bases are TGCGCCAGCAGCCTCACTAAGAATGAG. Its translation: CASSLTKNE. The complete CDR3 protein is CASSLTKNEQFF.

The CDR3 bases that were read are TGTGCCAGCTCACCAAACACTAGGCCGAACACCGGGGAG. Translation: CASSPNTRPNTGE. The full CDR3 protein is CASSPNTRPNTGELFF. The V gene is TRBV18, the J gene TRBJ2-2; tentative D call: TRBD2 (5 bases). From the germline J gene comes the end of the CDR3, since the read stops 3 residues before it. The CDR3 extends over 16 amino acids. With 2 bases removed from V and 0 bases from J, the gap between germline ends came to 10 bases. Germline V gives CDR1 KGHSH, CDR2 LQKENI.

Comments on this clone: The read stops 3 residues short of the end of the CDR3; the missing end is completed from the germline J gene. V gene TRBV19 combines with J gene TRBJ1-5; 11 bases align to TRBD1. Losses at the gene ends were 7 bases for V and 4 bases for J; bases not matched to a gene: 3. CDR1 and CDR2 from the germline V gene are LNHDA and SQIVND (reference sequence). The CDR3 spans 14 residues. The CDR3 loop reads CASTGTGGNQPQHF. The CDR3 bases that were read are TGTGCCAGTACCGGGACAGGGGGAAATCAGCCC.

A word on this clone: The read ends 3 residues shy of where the CDR3 ends; the end is completed using the germline J gene. The chain combines TRBV7-9 with TRBJ1-4, with D perhaps TRBD1 (5 bases). There are 15 residues in the CDR3. CDR1 and CDR2 (germline): SEHNR, FQNEAQ (reference sequence). The CDR3 region is CASSPTETRNSPLFF. The sequenced part of the CDR3 DNA is TGTGCCAGCAGCCCGACAGAGACTCGGAATTCACCA.

A note on this clone: The junction departs from germline at one end; a sequencing error may be responsible. The read ends 3 residues early relative to the CDR3; the germline J gene fills the gap. V usage is TRBV5-1 and J usage is TRBJ2-5; possibly TRBD1 for D (6 bases). The CDR3 covers 15 residues. In germline, CDR1 is SGHRS, CDR2 YFSETQ. The CDR3 bases that were read are TGCGCCAGCAGCTTGGCCGGACAGTTGCAAGAAACC. This codes for CASSLAGQLQET. In full, the CDR3 reads CASSLAGQLQETQYF.

A word on this clone: Read sequence stops 3 residues before the CDR3 end, and the germline J gene provides the missing end. The V gene is TRBV19, the J gene TRBJ1-2, with D perhaps TRBD1 (5 bases). Per germline, CDR1 LNHDA and CDR2 SQIVND (reference sequence). V dropped 1 base and J dropped 5 bases, with 11 bases sitting between them. The CDR3 has 14 amino acids. The sequenced part of the CDR3 DNA is TGTGCCAGTAGTATAGGCGGGACTCGATATGGC. Translated: CASSIGGTRYG. In full, the CDR3 is CASSIGGTRYGYTF. The entire variable domain, with the rest obtained from reference TRBV19 and TRBJ1-2, is as follows: DGGITQSPKYLFRKEGQNVTLSCEQNLNHDAMYWYRQDPGQGLRLIYYSQIVNDFQKGDIAEGYSVSREKKESFPLTVTSAQKNPTAFYLCASSIGGTRYGYTFGSGTRLTVV.

Judged by frequency, this clone is medium-sized. The DNA read from the CDR3 is TGTGCCAGCAGTGAAGACCGGGACTCATCCGATACG. Amino acids: CASSEDRDSSDT. The entire CDR3 protein reads CASSEDRDSSDTQYF. The V call is TRBV6-4, the J call TRBJ2-3; D possibly corresponds to TRBD2 (6 bases). The read comes to an end 3 residues before the CDR3 does, leaving the germline J gene to fill in the end. The CDR3 is 15 residues long. Trimming took 3 bases from V and 6 from J, leaving 16 bases between them. Germline loops: CDR1 MRHNA, CDR2 SNTAGT.

Note on this clone: The sequenced fragment ends 3 residues before the CDR3 boundary, so the rest is inferred from the germline J gene. The chain joins TRBV7-8 to TRBJ2-1; no clear D gene. Germline CDR1 and CDR2: SGHVS and FQNEAQ. Trimming took 2 bases from V and 7 from J, leaving 12 bases between them. The CDR3 is 14 amino acids. The CDR3 loop reads CASSLLAGWNEQFF. The sequenced CDR3 bases are TGTGCCAGCAGCTTACTGGCAGGTTGGAATGAG.

Turning to this clone: The read terminates 3 residues ahead of where the CDR3 ends, so the germline J gene completes it. J is TRBJ1-6 and V is TRBV20-1; D might be TRBD1 (5 bases). The germline V gene has CDR1 DFQATT and CDR2 SNEGSKA (reference sequence). Trimming left V 3 bases short and J 8 bases short, with 8 bases between. This CDR3 has 12 amino acids. CDR3 DNA (partial): TGCAGTGCTAGGGCGGGGGATTCACCC. It translates to CSARAGDSP. The complete CDR3 reads CSARAGDSPLHF.

Worth noting for this clone: The read stops 3 residues short of the end of the CDR3; the missing end is completed from the germline J gene. This chain connects TRBV6-1 to TRBJ2-1; no definite D call. From germline, CDR1 is MNHNS and CDR2 SASEGT. V was cut by 3 bases and J by 1 base, with 10 bases left in between. This CDR3 has 15 residues. Incomplete CDR3 DNA: TGTGCCAGCAGTGATCCGTTAGATTCCTACAATGAG. The encoded protein is CASSDPLDSYNE. The CDR3 in full is CASSDPLDSYNEQFF.

A word on this clone: Sequence at one end of the junction differs from germline and may be a read error. The read ends 3 residues shy of where the CDR3 ends; the end is completed using the germline J gene. Other nucleotide sequences from this sample produce the same CDR3. This sequence joins TRBV6-2 or TRBV6-3 and TRBJ1-3, with a tentative D call TRBD1 (6 bases). This CDR3 is 17 amino acids long. The germline V gene has CDR1 MNHEY and CDR2 SVGEGT. The CDR3 protein is CASSYLTGLHSGNTIYF. The sequenced CDR3 bases are TGTGCCAGCAGTTACCTCACAGGGCTCCACTCTGGAAACACG.

Regarding this clone: With the read ending 3 residues before the CDR3 end, the germline J gene is used to fill in that end. The J gene is TRBJ2-7, the V gene TRBV7-1; TRBD1 matches 8 bases. TRBV7-1 is placed among ORFs of uncertain function. The CDR3 contains 20 residues. J was trimmed by 3 bases and V by 3 bases; bases with no gene match: 22. This CDR3 is CASSSFRIPSLTGEDYEQYF. CDR3 DNA, as far as it was read: TGTGCCAGCAGCTCCTTTCGTATCCCTTCTCTGACAGGGGAGGACTACGAG.

As concerns this clone: The CDR3 end lies 3 residues beyond the end of the read and is filled in from the germline J gene. This chain connects TRBV30 to TRBJ2-5; D uncertain. The CDR3 length is 12 residues. Germline V CDR1 and CDR2: GTSNPN, SVGIG (reference sequence). V lost 0 bases to trimming and J lost 5 bases, with 7 bases between them. Here the CDR3 reads CAWSVQGETQYF. The CDR3 bases that were read are TGTGCCTGGAGTGTACAAGGGGAGACC.

Concerning this clone itself: The CDR3 end lies 3 residues beyond the end of the read and is filled in from the germline J gene. J is TRBJ1-2 and V is TRBV18; a weak D match, TRBD1 (5 bases). The CDR3 extends over 14 amino acids. Germline values: CDR1 KGHSH, CDR2 LQKENI. The CDR3: CASSPPSGGNDYTF. CDR3 bases read: TGTGCCAGCTCACCACCAAGCGGGGGGAACGAC.

CDR3 in amino acids: CASSVTGGLSTNEKLFF. The CDR3 DNA, read in part, is TGTGCCAGCAGTGTTACAGGGGGCCTATCAACTAATGAAAAA. This chain links TRBV25-1 with TRBJ1-4, with 9 bases matching TRBD1. The sequenced fragment ends 3 residues before the CDR3 boundary, so the rest is inferred from the germline J gene. The CDR3 extends over 17 amino acids. Losses at the gene ends were 4 bases for V and 0 bases for J; bases not matched to a gene: 6. CDR1 MGHDK and CDR2 SYGVNS come from the germline V gene. The full variable domain, rest sourced from reference TRBV25-1 and TRBJ1-4, is EADIYQTPRYLVIGTGKKITLECSQTMGHDKMYWYQQDPGMELHLIHYSYGVNSTEKGDLSSESTVSRIRTEHFPLTLESARPSHTSQYLCASSVTGGLSTNEKLFFGSGTQLSVL.

Turning to this clone: The read is 3 residues too short to cover the CDR3 end, so that end is filled in from the germline J gene. J is TRBJ2-1 and V is TRBV19; 8 bases match TRBD2. CDR3 size: 16 residues. Germline V gene lookup returns CDR1 LNHDA and CDR2 SQIVND (reference sequence). V trimming: 8 bases; J trimming: 1 base; junction bases outside the gene matches: 10. The CDR3 sequence is CASETTSAPSYNEQFF. The sequenced CDR3 bases are TGTGCCAGTGAAACGACTAGCGCCCCATCCTACAATGAG.

Concerning this clone: The read finishes 3 residues shy of the CDR3 end, and the germline J gene is used to complete it. The chain recombines TRBV19 with TRBJ1-4, with 9 bases identical to TRBD1. Germline assignment: CDR1 LNHDA and CDR2 SQIVND (reference sequence). This CDR3 comprises 18 residues. Trimming cost V 3 bases and J 0 bases; bases outside gene matches: 8. The CDR3 DNA, read in part, is TGTGCCAGTAGTATCGGGACAGGGAGTAAGGCAACTAATGAAAAA. Translation: CASSIGTGSKATNEK. The full-length CDR3 reads as CASSIGTGSKATNEKLFF.

Notes on this clone: From the germline J gene comes the end of the CDR3, since the read stops 3 residues before it. This rearrangement joins TRBV18 to TRBJ2-3; tentatively, D is TRBD1 (5 bases). The CDR3 runs 15 residues. Germline V gene lookup returns CDR1 KGHSH and CDR2 LQKENI. The CDR3 reads CASSLEQGTQETQYF. CDR3 DNA, as far as it was read: TGTGCCAGCTCCCTCGAGCAGGGTACCCAAGAGACG.

About this clone: With the read ending 3 residues before the CDR3 end, the germline J gene is used to fill in that end. The chain has TRBV2 and TRBJ1-1; 9 bases line up with TRBD1. J was trimmed by 4 bases and V by 6 bases; bases with no gene match: 6. This CDR3 comprises 14 residues. Germline CDR1 and CDR2: SNHLY and FYNNEI. The CDR3 bases that were read are TGTGCCAGCAGCGCGGGACAGGGAGGCACTGAA. This encodes CASSAGQGGTE. The whole CDR3 reads CASSAGQGGTEAFF. The full variable domain, with the rest looked up from reference TRBV2 and TRBJ1-1, is EPEVTQTPSHQVTQMGQEVILRCVPISNHLYFYWYRQILGQKVEFLVSFYNNEISEKSEIFDDQFSVERPDGSNFTLKIRSTKLEDSAMYFCASSAGQGGTEAFFGQGTRLTVV.

Regarding this clone: The read terminates 3 residues before the CDR3 end, so the remaining end is supplied by the germline J gene. This chain uses TRBV30 with TRBJ1-5; possibly TRBD1 for D (6 bases). The CDR3 consists of 13 residues. V was cut by 7 bases and J by 3 bases, with 13 bases left in between. Germline CDR1 is GTSNPN and CDR2 is SVGIG (reference sequence). The CDR3 reads CASYEGVNQPQHF. The CDR3 bases that were read are TGTGCCTCCTATGAGGGGGTCAATCAGCCC.

In regard to this clone: Coverage ceases 3 residues before the CDR3 finishes, and the germline J gene fills in the end. The chain links TRBV2 to TRBJ2-1; 14 bases are shared with TRBD2. CDR1 is SNHLY and CDR2 is FYNNEI in the germline V gene. Unmatched junction bases numbered 11, after V lost 7 bases and J lost 0 bases. This CDR3 is 19 amino acids long. Partial CDR3 DNA: TGTGCCAGCACTTTTTCCCCGGGACTAGCGGGGGACTCCTACAATGAG. It yields the protein CASTFSPGLAGDSYNE. The CDR3, in full, reads CASTFSPGLAGDSYNEQFF.

As for this clone: The read terminates 3 residues ahead of where the CDR3 ends, so the germline J gene completes it. The chain employs TRBV18 and TRBJ1-2, with 8 bases fitting TRBD1. CDR1 is KGHSH and CDR2 is LQKENI in the germline V gene. The V segment lost 4 bases and the J segment 3 bases; nucleotides outside the gene matches: 4. This CDR3 comprises 14 residues. The CDR3 reads CASSLQGADYGYTF. The part of the CDR3 DNA that was read is TGTGCCAGCTCACTTCAGGGGGCGGACTATGGC.

On this clone itself: Read coverage stops 3 residues before the CDR3 terminus; the germline J gene supplies the remainder. The rearrangement links TRBV2 to TRBJ1-2; 9 bases are a match to TRBD1. This CDR3 spans 14 amino acids. Losses at the gene ends were 10 bases for V and 2 bases for J; bases not matched to a gene: 8. Germline V gives CDR1 SNHLY, CDR2 FYNNEI. CDR3 bases read: TGTGCCACAGTTAAGGGACAGGGCAACTATGGC. As protein: CATVKGQGNYG. The entire CDR3 reads CATVKGQGNYGYTF.